This TCR beta chain emerged from a study of shared clonotypes between healthy human individuals. Study-wide background: Per donor, three plates held CD4 naive cells, three held CD4 memory, two held CD8 naive and one held CD8 memory.

Profiled with immunoSEQ multiplex PCR; TCRdb holds only in-frame clones, not every one. The sample includes roughly 2.4 million clones, 90% to 97% seen only once; the top ten take 0.1% to 0.15%. Study-level findings and limits: Researchers found naive subsets generally carried larger estimated richness than memory subsets.

Note on this clone: Its antigen remains unidentified.

The CDR3 has 11 residues. V gave up 6 bases and J gave up 7 bases, with 9 bases separating them. Germline loops: CDR1 MDHEN, CDR2 SYDVKM. Sequencing was carried out using naive CD4+ T cells sorted from blood. Regarding subset: CD45RA+ positively selected. The receptor was isolated from a man between 18 and 29 years old in good health. V is TRBV28 and J is TRBJ2-5, with no clear D. The CDR3 region is CASRLIGTQYF. The CDR3 coding sequence is TGTGCCAGCAGGTTAATCGGGACCCAGTACTTC. The full variable domain, its missing parts supplied by reference TRBV28 and TRBJ2-5, is DVKVTQSSRYLVKRTGEKVFLECVQDMDHENMFWYRQDPGLGLRLIYFSYDVKMKEKGDIPEGYSVSREKKERFSLILESASTNQTSMYLCASRLIGTQYFGPGTRLLVL.